This entry is about one T cell receptor beta chain. Its target is unknown. Using unique molecular identifiers, the investigators prepared the TCRbeta library. Each CDR3 protein is one row after TCRdb ran MiXCR on the PCR reads. The sample includes about a million distinct CDR3 sequences, about 29% of them seen just once. This entry belongs to a study of T-cell reconstitution after alpha-beta-depleted transplantation in children. Broader study findings: About two months after transplant, alpha-beta T cells reportedly came from several hundred expanded graft clones. Recipient T cells and thymic progenitors that survived gave rise to the high TCRbeta diversity observed at day 60 in some patients. T-cell counts and diversity were attributed mostly to newly produced T cells one year after transplant.

This clonotype was obtained from a boy younger than two who had a stem cell transplant for SCID, so the T cells may come from the graft donor. The sample consisted of PBMCs, mostly from graft donor cells, taken 360 days after TCRalphabeta/CD19-depleted stem cell transplant.

The CDR3 is CASSLQGTGNIQYF. The CDR3, as DNA: TGCGCCAGCAGCCTTCAGGGAACGGGAAACATTCAGTACTTC. The chain is built from TRBV5-1 and TRBJ2-4; D perhaps matches TRBD1 (5 bases). The CDR3 spans 14 residues. CDR1 SGHRS and CDR2 YFSETQ come from the germline V gene. Trimming removed 4 bases at V and 6 bases at J, with 14 bases between.